These 11 T cell receptor beta chains originate from one sample sequenced in a study of naive CD8 T cells in extremely preterm neonates. Their antigens remain unidentified. Preterm samples came from extremely preterm deliveries at roughly 22-29 weeks. Findings and caveats of the study: Compared with older groups, preterm CDR3s were shorter, with fewer N additions and less trimming.

Using immunoSEQ multiplex PCR, the repertoire was profiled, and TCRdb retains in-frame clones only, with some absent. The sample has about 5,000 clones, roughly 95% seen once. The sample taken for sequencing was naive CD8+ T cells from cord blood. The receptors stem from a boy who was born preterm.

The V gene is TRBV4-2, the J gene TRBJ2-7, with 14 positions matching TRBD2. The CDR3 extends over 17 amino acids. Trimming took 3 bases from V and 2 from J; bases not matched to a gene: 6. Germline lookup yields CDR1 LGHNA and CDR2 YNFKEQ. The CDR3 region has the DNA TGTGCCAGCAGCCACTACGGGACTAGCGGGAGACCCTACGAGCAGTACTTC. Its translation is CASSHYGTSGRPYEQYF.

This chain uses TRBV19 with TRBJ2-7, with 9 bases identical to TRBD2. Germline V gene data show CDR1 as LNHDA and CDR2 as SQIVND (reference sequence). This CDR3 is built from 14 residues. V shed 6 bases and J 7 bases; nucleotides not matched to a gene: 10. CDR3 in DNA: TGTGCCAGTAGCACCGGACTAGCGAGGTGGGAGCAGTACTTC. Translation: CASSTGLARWEQYF.

V gene TRBV6-5 combines with J gene TRBJ1-2, with TRBD1 matching 7 bases. CDR3 size: 14 residues. With 2 bases clipped from V and 6 bases from J, the junction kept 6 bases outside the gene matches. Germline lookup yields CDR1 MNHEY and CDR2 SVGAGI. CDR3 sequence reads: CASSYRGRFDGYTF. CDR3 in DNA: TGTGCCAGCAGTTACAGGGGGCGGTTTGATGGCTACACCTTC.

The chain links TRBV2 to TRBJ1-2; possibly TRBD1 for D (5 bases). V was shortened by 6 bases and J by 6 bases, with 5 bases between the two germline ends. This CDR3 is 10 amino acids long. The germline V gene has CDR1 SNHLY and CDR2 FYNNEI. The CDR3 is CASRGHGYTF. Written as DNA, the CDR3 is TGTGCCAGCAGGGGGCATGGCTACACCTTC.

This sequence joins TRBV7-9 and TRBJ1-1, with D unresolved. The V end lost 2 bases, the J end lost 5 bases, and 6 bases lay between the germline ends. Germline-derived CDR1 and CDR2 are SEHNR and FQNEAQ (reference sequence). The CDR3 spans 12 residues. CDR3 nucleotides: TGTGCCAGCAGCTTATTAGGGACTGAAGCTTTCTTT. Protein: CASSLLGTEAFF.

J is TRBJ2-3 and V is TRBV5-4; maybe TRBD2 (6 bases). This CDR3 has 13 amino acids. Germline CDR1 reads SGHNT; CDR2 reads YYREEE (reference sequence). Trimming stripped 4 bases from V and 0 bases from J, with 6 bases between. The CDR3, as DNA: TGTGCCAGCAGCGGGACTAGCACAGATACGCAGTATTTT. This gives the protein CASSGTSTDTQYF.

The chain is built from TRBV10-1 and TRBJ2-3; no firm D call. The length of the CDR3 is 12 residues. Between the trimmed V and J ends, which lost 3 bases and 0 bases, there was a span of 1 base. The germline gives CDR1 WNHNN, CDR2 SYGVQD (reference sequence). The CDR3 DNA reads TGCGCCAGCAGTGACAGCACAGATACGCAGTATTTT. As protein: CASSDSTDTQYF.

The V call is TRBV30, the J call TRBJ2-7; a possible D gene is TRBD1 (5 bases). The germline CDR1 and CDR2 sequences are GTSNPN and SVGIG (reference sequence). CDR3 length: 14 residues. V was trimmed by 0 bases and J by 7 bases, leaving 16 bases between them. The CDR3 DNA reads as TGTGCCTGGAGTGTAGGGGTCACAGGTGGAGAGCAGTACTTC. Translated, it gives CAWSVGVTGGEQYF.

V gene TRBV27 combines with J gene TRBJ2-1, with D perhaps TRBD1 (6 bases). The CDR3 contains 14 residues. V lost 3 bases, J lost 4 bases, and 10 bases lay in between. The germline gives CDR1 MNHEY, CDR2 SMNVEV (reference sequence). In DNA, the CDR3 is TGTGCCAGCAGTTTTTCCGGGACATACAATGAGCAGTTCTTC. Its translation: CASSFSGTYNEQFF.

The chain is built from TRBV10-3 and TRBJ2-3, with TRBD2 identical over 10 bases. Germline lookup yields CDR1 ENHRY and CDR2 SYGVKD. The CDR3 spans 16 residues. V was pared by 0 bases and J by 6 bases, with 6 bases of the junction left unmatched. The CDR3 region is CAISESSGRVGDTQYF. The CDR3 DNA is TGTGCCATCAGTGAGTCGAGCGGGAGGGTCGGGGATACGCAGTATTTT.

This clone showed up just once. The V call is TRBV15, the J call TRBJ1-1; D not resolved. Deletions cut 4 bases from V and 1 base from J, with 4 bases between. The CDR3 is 12 amino acids. Germline lookup yields CDR1 LNHNV and CDR2 YYDKDF (reference sequence). The CDR3 loop is CATSNRNTEAFF. In DNA, the CDR3 is TGTGCCACCAGCAACAGGAACACTGAAGCTTTCTTT.